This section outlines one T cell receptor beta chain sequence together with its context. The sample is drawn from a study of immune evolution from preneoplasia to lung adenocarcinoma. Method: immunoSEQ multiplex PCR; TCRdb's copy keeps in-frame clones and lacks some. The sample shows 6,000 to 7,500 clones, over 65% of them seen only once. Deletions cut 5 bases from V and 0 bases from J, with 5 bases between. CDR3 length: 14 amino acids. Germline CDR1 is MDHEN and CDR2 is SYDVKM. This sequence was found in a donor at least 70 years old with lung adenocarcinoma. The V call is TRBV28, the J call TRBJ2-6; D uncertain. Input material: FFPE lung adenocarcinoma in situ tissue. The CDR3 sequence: CASSGFSGANVLTF. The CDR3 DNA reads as TGTGCCAGCAGTGGGTTCTCTGGGGCCAACGTCCTGACTTTC.